This passage covers 30 T cell receptor beta chains from one sample sequenced in a study of T cells after yellow fever vaccination. MiXCR was run by TCRdb on the 5' RACE reads, yielding one entry per CDR3 protein. The table includes 95,000 to 150,000 distinct CDR3 sequences, about 16% detected once. Sequenced material: CD8+ T cells sorted from PBMCs, taken 5 days after the yellow fever booster vaccination. The source is a man aged 18 to 30 who received the YFV17D yellow fever vaccine.

This chain joins TRBV28 and TRBJ1-2; D remains ambiguous. The CDR3 totals 13 residues. CDR1 is MDHEN and CDR2 is SYDVKM in the germline V gene. V was trimmed by 2 bases and J by 5 bases, leaving 9 bases between them. Here the CDR3 DNA reads TGTGCCAGCAGTTTAGTATCGGTATATGGCTACACCTTC. Its translation: CASSLVSVYGYTF.

There are a few counts of this clonotype. CDR3 region: CASSQTSPTGELFF. CDR3 nucleotide sequence: TGTGCCAGCAGTCAAACTAGTCCCACCGGGGAGCTGTTTTTT. V gene TRBV7-6 combines with J gene TRBJ2-2; perhaps TRBD2 as D (5 bases). The V end was cut by 6 bases, the J end by 4 bases, with 12 bases between. The CDR3 runs 14 residues. Germline lookup yields CDR1 SGHVS and CDR2 FNYEAQ.

This clonotype was detected only a few times. This chain joins TRBV4-1 and TRBJ2-7; weak D call: TRBD1 (6 bases). Trimming left V 4 bases short and J 4 bases short, with 11 bases between. This CDR3 comprises 13 residues. Germline values: CDR1 MGHRA, CDR2 YSYEKL. CDR3 DNA sequence: TGCGCCAGCAGCCTATCAGGGGATTACGAGCAGTACGTC. Protein sequence: CASSLSGDYEQYV.

The chain has TRBV6-5 and TRBJ2-7; 8 bases map to TRBD2. Trimming cost V 8 bases and J 2 bases; bases outside gene matches: 8. Germline V CDR1 and CDR2: MNHEY, SVGAGI. The CDR3 is 14 amino acids. Here the CDR3 DNA reads TGTGCCAGCGGTAACGCGGGGGGAGCCTACGAGCAGTACTTC. Its translation: CASGNAGGAYEQYF.

This chain links TRBV29-1 with TRBJ1-1, with D perhaps matching TRBD1 (5 bases). Germline V gene sequence: CDR1 SQVTM, CDR2 ANQGSEA. Deletions cut 7 bases from V and 1 base from J, with 13 bases between. The CDR3 length is 13 residues. The DNA of the CDR3 is TGCAGCGGGGCAGGGTTCAGGAACACTGAAGCTTTCTTT. Its translation is CSGAGFRNTEAFF.

In this sample, this clonotype turned up a few times. The chain has TRBV9 and TRBJ2-7; the D gene is possibly TRBD1 (6 bases). This CDR3 spans 14 amino acids. V was shortened by 5 bases and J by 1 base, with 13 bases between the two germline ends. The V gene's germline CDR1 is SGDLS and CDR2 YYNGEE. The CDR3, as DNA: TGTGCCAGCAGTCCCATCCAGGGGTCCTACGAGCAGTACTTC. Translated: CASSPIQGSYEQYF. Full variable domain (remainder filled in from reference TRBV9 and TRBJ2-7): DSGVTQTPKHLITATGQRVTLRCSPRSGDLSVYWYQQSLDQGLQFLIQYYNGEERAKGNILERFSAQQFPDLHSELNLSSLELGDSALYFCASSPIQGSYEQYFGPGTRLTVT.

This clonotype turned up a few times. This chain links TRBV7-9 with TRBJ1-2; D is unresolved. The germline CDR1 and CDR2 sequences are SEHNR and FQNEAQ (reference sequence). V was shortened by 1 base and J by 4 bases, with 4 bases between the two germline ends. The CDR3 covers 12 residues. The DNA of the CDR3 is TGTGCCAGCAGCTTAGGCGTCTATGGCTACACCTTC. This gives the protein CASSLGVYGYTF.

This clonotype was recorded a few times. The chain uses TRBV11-2 and TRBJ2-1; possible D gene TRBD1, 5 bases. The germline V gene has CDR1 SGHAT and CDR2 FQNNGV. Between the trimmed V and J ends, which lost 4 bases and 0 bases, there was a span of 10 bases. There are 15 residues in the CDR3. The DNA of the CDR3 is TGTGCCAGCAGCTACGGACACCGCTCCTACAATGAGCAGTTCTTC. Protein sequence: CASSYGHRSYNEQFF.

The chain carries TRBV6-5 and TRBJ2-2; D may be TRBD2 (7 bases). This CDR3 is 14 amino acids long. From germline, CDR1 is MNHEY and CDR2 SVGAGI. V lost 2 bases to trimming and J lost 6 bases, with 10 bases between them. The CDR3: CASSYGGGSGELFF. CDR3 in DNA: TGTGCCAGCAGTTACGGGGGGGGCTCCGGGGAGCTGTTTTTT.

This clonotype appeared a few times. This chain uses TRBV6-2 or TRBV6-3 with TRBJ2-1; 8 nucleotides match TRBD2. V trimming: 6 bases; J trimming: 9 bases; junction bases outside the gene matches: 7. This CDR3 has 13 residues. Germline V gene sequence: CDR1 MNHEY, CDR2 SVGEGT. The CDR3 DNA follows: TGTGCCAGCAGCGAGACTAGCGTAACTGAGCAGTTCTTC. Protein: CASSETSVTEQFF.

The chain joins TRBV7-9 to TRBJ2-3, with 8 bases aligning to TRBD2. The CDR3 totals 15 residues. Trimming took 5 bases from V and 2 from J; bases not matched to a gene: 6. Germline assignment: CDR1 SEHNR and CDR2 FQNEAQ (reference sequence). The CDR3 region has the DNA TGTGCCAGCAGCCTCGGGGGGGCGCCCACAGATACGCAGTATTTT. This gives the protein CASSLGGAPTDTQYF.

This clonotype was seen a few times. The chain recombines TRBV30 with TRBJ1-1, with D uncertain. The germline V gene encodes CDR1 GTSNPN and CDR2 SVGIG (reference sequence). The CDR3 is made up of 12 amino acids. Trimming took off 7 bases at V and 6 bases at J, with 15 bases between the two ends. The CDR3 DNA sequence: TGTGCCTCAGTACCCCGGTACCCTGAAGCTTTCTTT. Its translation is CASVPRYPEAFF.

This chain joins TRBV7-8 and TRBJ2-1; 8 nucleotides line up with TRBD1. The CDR3 length is 12 residues. Germline V gene sequence: CDR1 SGHVS, CDR2 FQNEAQ. V gave up 8 bases and J gave up 9 bases; unmatched junction bases: 6. The CDR3 region is CASGSGGGEQFF. In DNA, the CDR3 is TGTGCCAGCGGATCAGGGGGCGGTGAGCAGTTCTTC. The full variable domain, its missing parts supplied by reference TRBV7-8 and TRBJ2-1, is GAGVSQSPRYKVAKRGQDVALRCDPISGHVSLFWYQQALGQGPEFLTYFQNEAQLDKSGLPSDRFFAERPEGSVSTLKIQRTQQEDSAVYLCASGSGGGEQFFGPGTRLTVL.

The genes are TRBV7-8 and TRBJ1-5, with a tentative D call TRBD1 (5 bases). CDR3 length: 16 amino acids. Trimming stripped 2 bases from V and 6 bases from J, with 17 bases between. CDR1 is SGHVS, CDR2 FQNEAQ, per germline. CDR3 DNA sequence: TGTGCCAGCAGCTTATTTCTACAGGTTTTGGGTCAGCCCCAGCATTTT. It codes for CASSLFLQVLGQPQHF.

This clonotype was detected only a few times. This chain connects TRBV20-1 to TRBJ2-4; no clear D. The CDR3 has 13 amino acids. Germline CDR1 and CDR2: DFQATT and SNEGSKA (reference sequence). V was clipped by 6 bases and J by 2 bases, with 11 bases between them. CDR3 loop: CSAAAMTKNIQYF. DNA for the CDR3: TGCAGTGCCGCGGCAATGACCAAAAACATTCAGTACTTC.

This clonotype came up a few times. This chain links TRBV28 with TRBJ2-6, with no clear D. Trimming shortened V by 6 bases and J by 0 bases, and 6 bases separated the two germline ends. This CDR3 has 14 amino acids. Germline loops: CDR1 MDHEN, CDR2 SYDVKM. The CDR3 is CASRHPSGANVLTF. In DNA, the CDR3 is TGTGCCAGCAGACACCCCTCTGGGGCCAACGTCCTGACTTTC.

This clonotype was counted a few times. The gene calls are TRBV12-3 or TRBV12-4 and TRBJ2-3, with 9 positions matching TRBD1. The V segment lost 6 bases and the J segment 2 bases; nucleotides outside the gene matches: 6. The length of the CDR3 is 15 residues. The CDR3 nucleotides are TGTGCCAGCAGCGAACAGGGGGCGGCCACAGATACGCAGTATTTT. This gives the protein CASSEQGAATDTQYF.

V gene TRBV4-1 combines with J gene TRBJ2-2; TRBD1 matches 11 bases. V trimming: 4 bases; J trimming: 4 bases; junction bases outside the gene matches: 8. CDR1 is MGHRA, CDR2 YSYEKL, per germline. CDR3 length: 17 residues. The CDR3 loop reads CASSLTGTGGPTGELFF. The CDR3 coding sequence is TGCGCCAGCAGCCTGACCGGGACAGGGGGGCCCACCGGGGAGCTGTTTTTT.

The chain joins TRBV4-2 to TRBJ2-1; 7 positions agree with TRBD2. This CDR3 comprises 16 residues. The germline V gene has CDR1 LGHNA and CDR2 YNFKEQ. V shed 0 bases and J 9 bases; nucleotides not matched to a gene: 11. This chain's CDR3 is CASSQDSGGFQGEQFF. DNA for the CDR3: TGTGCCAGCAGCCAAGACTCGGGGGGATTTCAGGGTGAGCAGTTCTTC.

This clonotype has a handful of counts. J is TRBJ1-2 and V is TRBV7-9; D gene unclear. Trimming shortened V by 2 bases and J by 4 bases, and 8 bases separated the two germline ends. CDR3 length: 13 amino acids. From germline, CDR1 is SEHNR and CDR2 FQNEAQ (reference sequence). The CDR3 DNA reads TGTGCCAGCAGCTTACAGCATTTCTATGGCTACACCTTC. This codes for CASSLQHFYGYTF.

This clonotype has a handful of counts. V is TRBV12-3 or TRBV12-4 and J is TRBJ2-7; D is unresolved. The germline V and J ends were trimmed by 3 bases and 2 bases, with 5 bases remaining between them. This CDR3 has 12 residues. The CDR3 reads CASSFDPYEQYF. In DNA form, the CDR3 reads TGTGCCAGCAGTTTTGACCCCTACGAGCAGTACTTC.

The chain couples TRBV19 to TRBJ1-2; TRBD1 agrees at 9 bases. The germline gives CDR1 LNHDA, CDR2 SQIVND (reference sequence). V trimming: 7 bases; J trimming: 4 bases; junction bases outside the gene matches: 7. CDR3 length equals 14 residues. The CDR3, as DNA: TGTGCCAGTATCGGGACAGGGAACCCCTATGGCTACACCTTC. It yields the protein CASIGTGNPYGYTF.

Only a few counts were recorded for this clonotype. The chain carries TRBV15 and TRBJ2-5; D not resolved. V was shortened by 0 bases and J by 5 bases, with 13 bases between the two germline ends. The CDR3 runs 15 residues. Germline CDR1 LNHNV, CDR2 YYDKDF (reference sequence). Here the CDR3 reads CATSRDYGFGETQYF. CDR3 coding DNA: TGTGCCACCAGCAGAGATTACGGCTTTGGGGAGACCCAGTACTTC.

The chain has TRBV4-1 and TRBJ2-7; D unclear. The ends were cut back, 2 bases at V and 2 bases at J, with 10 bases in the middle. Germline lookup yields CDR1 MGHRA and CDR2 YSYEKL. The length of the CDR3 is 14 residues. The CDR3 nucleotides are TGCGCCAGCAGCCAATTGGTCGGAACCTACGAGCAGTACTTC. Translation: CASSQLVGTYEQYF.

This clonotype turned up a few times. The chain joins TRBV7-9 to TRBJ2-6; D uncertain. The CDR3 is 16 residues long. The germline gives CDR1 SEHNR, CDR2 FQNEAQ (reference sequence). V was pared by 5 bases and J by 1 base, with 12 bases between. The CDR3 nucleotides are TGTGCCAGCAGCAGGCGTAGTGAGTCTGGGGCCAACGTCCTGACTTTC. Protein: CASSRRSESGANVLTF.

There are many counts of this clonotype. The chain combines TRBV7-6 with TRBJ2-1, with unresolved D. Trimming removed 5 bases from V and 5 bases from J, with 7 bases in between. Germline assignment: CDR1 SGHVS and CDR2 FNYEAQ. This CDR3 contains 12 residues. The chain's CDR3 is CASSLRDNEQFF. CDR3 DNA sequence: TGTGCCAGCAGCCTACGGGACAATGAGCAGTTCTTC.

The rearrangement joins TRBV14 to TRBJ2-3; 7 nucleotides agree with TRBD1. Germline values: CDR1 SGHDN, CDR2 FVKESK. The CDR3 covers 15 residues. The junction had 6 bases not matched to a gene; V was cut back by 5 bases and J by 1 base. In nucleotides, the CDR3 is TGTGCCAGCAGCTCCGGGACAGCCCGCACAGATACGCAGTATTTT. Translating it yields CASSSGTARTDTQYF.

This clonotype was detected only a few times. The chain combines TRBV3-1 with TRBJ2-5; 7 bases are shared with TRBD1. The germline gives CDR1 LGHDT, CDR2 YNNKEL (reference sequence). The length of the CDR3 is 20 residues. V was pared by 5 bases and J by 1 base, with 22 bases of the junction left unmatched. The CDR3 DNA reads as TGTGCCAGCAGCTTCTTTACAGGGGACCCTCCAATGCCACCCCAAGAGACCCAGTACTTC. Residues: CASSFFTGDPPMPPQETQYF.

The V gene is TRBV27, the J gene TRBJ2-5; 7 bases are shared with TRBD2. The CDR3 contains 14 residues. CDR1 and CDR2 (germline): MNHEY, SMNVEV (reference sequence). The V gene end was trimmed by 6 bases and the J gene end by 5 bases; junction bases not matched to a gene: 9. CDR3 loop: CASSPLGGTETQYF. CDR3 coding DNA: TGTGCCAGCAGCCCCCTGGGGGGGACGGAGACCCAGTACTTC.

This clonotype was picked up a small number of times. The chain links TRBV4-2 to TRBJ1-2; tentatively, D is TRBD1 (6 bases). V lost 1 base and J 1 base, leaving 10 bases between the germline ends. CDR3 length: 15 residues. Looked up from germline, CDR1 is LGHNA and CDR2 is YNFKEQ. The CDR3 sequence is CASSQARTVNYGYTF. Here the CDR3 DNA reads TGTGCCAGCAGCCAAGCGCGGACAGTTAACTATGGCTACACCTTC.